This TCR beta chain was observed in a study of cytomegalovirus exposure and HLA in healthy donors (dated by TCRdb to 2016 to 2017). Broadly, across the study: An earlier analysis of some 620 of the donors reported about 300 Gb of sequence data and approximately 120 million unique TCR beta sequences obtained from 180 million or so T cells. The T cell repertoires of around 730 subjects were profiled by immunosequencing and related to cytomegalovirus serostatus. A separate validation cohort of approximately 120 different subjects was used in addition to the roughly 640-subject first cohort. A later analysis re-analyzed previously published TCR beta repertoires from approximately 700 donors and added high-resolution HLA genotyping to study TCR occurrence patterns. The genetic ancestry cluster associated with self-reported Caucasian donors included about 84% of the approximately 400 genotyped donors. The study combined high-throughput TCR immunosequencing, statistical association of individual TCRs with disease status, and machine learning to predict cytomegalovirus infection status. Rather than using new phenotypic data, the later analysis identified candidate immune exposures from TCR beta sequences and from how often those sequences occurred across donors. On average, 235,054 unique TCR beta nucleotide sequences were sequenced per donor among a few hundred genotyped donors of the cohort, with around 19% of those sequences being non-productive. Several DR-DQ haplotypes were treated as single units for association and clustering because of strong linkage in the cohort. Every repertoire in the discovery cohort had been generated on one and the same sequencing platform. Donor age, sex, ethnicity and CMV serostatus were compiled together with the repertoire data. An early release covering 550 to 700 HLA-typed donors comprised approximately 300 gigabases of sequencing data and tens of millions of unique TCR sequences. HLA typing included class I and class II loci at four-digit resolution. In a later genetic analysis, genome-wide SNP genotypes for about three fifths of the roughly 670 donors were used, and that subset was treated as a discovery cohort. The number of typed donors differed by locus: roughly 629-640 for A, B, C, DRB1 and DQB1; approximately 540 for DQA1; approximately 600 for DPA1; and some 430 for DPB1. In an earlier analysis of more than 550 of the donors, high-throughput TCR beta sequencing was used to judge whether each TCR beta V gene segment behaved as functional or pseudogenic. The study aimed to test whether cataloging public T cell receptors could reveal signatures of past pathogen exposure. The paper's findings and limits, for the study overall: In vitro tests confirmed that a few of the cytomegalovirus-associated TCR beta chains recognize cytomegalovirus antigens. At a false discovery rate of 0.05, a later analysis linked 15,000 to 20,000 TCR beta sequences to specific HLA alleles. The classifier was reported to diagnose cytomegalovirus status with high specificity and sensitivity in both the original and validation cohorts. In the study, 164 TCR beta chains were listed as associated with cytomegalovirus. In a later analysis, HLA-associated TCR beta chains showed more clonal expansion and lower generation probabilities than non-associated chains that were equally common. While some public TCRs were present in many individuals, most TCR sequences turned up only very rarely across donors. When HLA alleles, especially DR and DQ, strongly co-occurred, TCR associations were difficult to assign to individual alleles. An earlier analysis of some 590 of the donors showed that most TCR beta V segments appeared in productive rearrangements either about 90% or about 30% of the time, which broadly matched IMGT annotations. In a later analysis, several top co-occurrence clusters were reported to appear linked to parvovirus B19, influenza, CMV and Epstein-Barr virus. Correlated functional status among segregating V segments might reflect linkage disequilibrium, but an unknown experimental factor could not be ruled out. In a later analysis, the rate of TCR association differed among HLA loci, with DRB1 alleles having the most associated TCRs and HLA-C alleles having the fewest. A further reported finding was that TCR beta sequences accurately predicted the HLA-A and HLA-B alleles for most subjects in the first cohort. Roughly uniform sequencing depth across donors was assumed in presence/absence analyses, although this assumption may not hold. The earlier analysis of approximately 560 of the donors excluded some 15 rarely observed V segments, including chromosome 9 orphons, because counts were too low. V-gene and J-gene trimming of TCR beta chains was associated with a missense DCLRE1C variant in a later genetic analysis, and the association was replicated in an independent cohort. CMV serostatus was the only immune exposure information available for the cohort. In a later analysis, most CMV-associated TCR beta chains were found to appear HLA-restricted, with HLA associations seemingly driven largely by CMV exposure. The cohort was sequenced for TCR beta chains only, and without alpha or paired-chain data the features that could be detected were limited. The authors suggested that the approach could potentially be generalized to other disease states and immunological phenotypes. Because the 87-base-pair reads could not distinguish some IMGT-functional V segments, including TRBV6-2 and TRBV6-3, those segments were excluded. According to a later genetic analysis, donors in an Asian-associated ancestry cluster had fewer N-insertions in productive TCRs than the roughly 700-donor mean. Because HLA typing was missing for some donors at each locus, association tests included only the typed subset. A cluster of highly shared sequence variants was judged likely to be a technical artifact of the sequencing pipeline.

The cohort was made up of approximately 670 healthy bone marrow donors. At the time of sampling, all cohort members were nominally healthy, though unrecorded immune exposures were likely present. The donor tested CMV seronegative and was one of the 352 seronegative cohort members. A peripheral blood sample was collected from each donor, and TCR beta sequencing was performed on peripheral blood mononuclear cells. Genomic DNA extraction from the blood cell samples was performed with the Qiagen DNeasy Blood Extraction Kit. The library was built by means of the immunoSEQ multiplex PCR assay. A mixture of 60 forward primers for TCR Vbeta segments and 13 reverse primers for TCR Jbeta segments was used in the multiplex PCR. The CDR3 region of rearranged TCR beta genes was amplified from genomic DNA by a multiplex PCR assay. The Illumina HiSeq System was used to sequence the amplified TCR beta libraries as 87-base-pair reads. The authors processed their data as follows. A later analysis counted about 80 million unique TCR beta chains across the 690 or so repertoires, and some 11 million of these chains were shared by at least two donors. A nearest-neighbor algorithm error-corrected the raw reads and collapsed the reads into unique sequences, merging closely related sequences to remove PCR and sequencing errors. To assign V, D and J gene segments, CDR3 sequences were aligned to IMGT reference sequences. For a sequence to be retained, at least a six-nucleotide match to both a V gene segment and a J gene segment was required. Rearrangements were called productive when the CDR3 lacked stop codons and stayed in frame with V and J; all others were non-productive. CDR3 was defined by IMGT convention, running from the second conserved V-encoded cysteine to the conserved J-encoded phenylalanine. Sequences without an unambiguous match to a single V gene segment were excluded from the earlier analysis of over 500 of the donors. An earlier analysis of over 450 of the donors classified V segments as functional when productive rearrangements were above 56.7% and as segregating when the standard deviation between donors was above 5%. A statistical classification framework was built for diagnosing cytomegalovirus status from the catalog of TCR beta chain sequences. In a later analysis, V and J genes were assigned by comparing TCR nucleotide sequences against IMGT/GENE-DB human TR gene sequences. A later analysis assigned CDR3 sequences and most-parsimonious VDJ recombination scenarios with the TCRdist pipeline. A later analysis defined each TCR beta chain by its CDR3 amino acid sequence plus V-gene family, and excluded reads lacking a unique V-gene family. In a later analysis, 450 to 600 highly shared, low-generation-probability nucleotide sequences were removed to address suspected cross-contamination and a sequencing artifact. In a later analysis, a clonal expansion index for each public chain was calculated from normalized within-repertoire ranks of inferred template counts. Generation probabilities in a later analysis came from a VDJ recombination model fitted to out-of-frame rearrangements, and those results were checked against IGoR. A later analysis scored TCR-TCR, TCR-HLA and TCR-CMV co-occurrence with hypergeometric tests, applying a repertoire-size bias correction to TCR pairs. False discovery rates were estimated in a later analysis by permuting HLA or CMV assignments 20 times. In a later analysis, co-occurring TCRs were grouped with DBSCAN, and TCRdist sequence similarity was added when clustering was performed within HLA-allele-positive subsets. Repertoires with fewer than 30,000 or more than 120,000 public chains were left out of co-occurrence clustering, as were about five repertoires with anomalous nucleotide sharing. TCRdb carries this immuneACCESS record with in-frame sequences only. Its versions omit some clonotypes, under half of them owing to an unresolved V gene in the studies checked, with the rest unexplained. V and J calls and clone size follow that table, whereas D and trimming were derived from the DNA. This sample holds 150,000 or so clones; around 79% were observed only once. The ten largest clonotypes hold roughly 0.69% of the sample.

Note on this clone: Its antigen has not been determined. Base qualities are missing; no much larger clone stands one base away.

The germline V gene supplies CDR1 KGHSH and CDR2 LQKENI. Trimming at the junction amounts to 4 bases on V and 0 bases on J, and the germline ends lie 18 bases apart. The CDR3 runs 17 amino acids, cysteine and phenylalanine included. Of the read, only the CDR3 DNA is kept; its 51 bases are in frame from base 1. The rearrangement joined TRBV18 to TRBJ1-1; possibly the D gene is TRBD1, per 5 matching bases. The clonotype originates from a male donor in good health and CMV-seronegative. Sample: PBMCs. The CDR3 protein: CASSHKPSTEVNTEAFF. The nucleotides read TGTGCCAGCTCACACAAACCGTCGACAGAAGTGAACACTGAAGCTTTCTTT.